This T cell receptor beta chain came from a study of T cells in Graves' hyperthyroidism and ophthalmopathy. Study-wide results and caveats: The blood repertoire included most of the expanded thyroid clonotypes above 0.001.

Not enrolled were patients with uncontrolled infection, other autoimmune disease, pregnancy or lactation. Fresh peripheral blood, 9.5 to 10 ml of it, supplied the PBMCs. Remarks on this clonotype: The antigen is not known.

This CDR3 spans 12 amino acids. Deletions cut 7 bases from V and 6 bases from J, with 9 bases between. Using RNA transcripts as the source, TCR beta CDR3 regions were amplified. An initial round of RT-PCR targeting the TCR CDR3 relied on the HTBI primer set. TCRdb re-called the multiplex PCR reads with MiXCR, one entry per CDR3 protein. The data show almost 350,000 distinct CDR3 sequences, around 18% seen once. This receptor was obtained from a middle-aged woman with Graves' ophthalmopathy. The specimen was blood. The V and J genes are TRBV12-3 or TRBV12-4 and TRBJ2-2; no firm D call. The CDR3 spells CASIGLPGELFF. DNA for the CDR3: TGTGCCAGCATTGGCCTGCCCGGGGAGCTGTTTTTT.